The next 2 T cell receptor beta chains were all read from a single sample in a study of radiotherapy plus CTLA-4 blockade in lung cancer. Assay used: immunoSEQ multiplex PCR; TCRdb lists only in-frame clones, some missing. Of around 82,000 clones listed, about four fifths are singletons. Specimen: peripheral blood, collected from a patient treated with radiotherapy plus ipilimumab. The receptors derive from a human donor with non-small cell lung cancer who had stable disease on radiotherapy plus ipilimumab.

This clone has more than one count but fewer than ten. The chain couples TRBV19 to TRBJ1-6; TRBD1 agrees at 8 bases. Germline V gene sequence: CDR1 LNHDA, CDR2 SQIVND (reference sequence). V shed 6 bases, J shed 7 bases, and the junction held 8 bases outside the gene matches. This CDR3 region has 15 residues. This chain's CDR3 is CASRSDRAANSPLHF. Written as DNA, the CDR3 is TGTGCCAGTAGATCGGACAGGGCGGCCAATTCACCCCTCCACTTT.

This chain connects TRBV9 to TRBJ2-1, with D possibly matching TRBD1 (5 bases). Germline assignment: CDR1 SGDLS and CDR2 YYNGEE. V was pared by 4 bases and J by 6 bases, with 14 bases between. This CDR3 spans 14 amino acids. The CDR3 here is CASSNAQGTNEQFF. CDR3 coding DNA: TGTGCCAGCAGCAACGCCCAGGGTACCAATGAGCAGTTCTTC.